The 14 T cell receptor beta chains below all came from one sample that was sequenced in a study of T cell repertoires in cytomegalovirus infection. One entry per CDR3 protein, called by TCRdb with MiXCR from the reads. The table has 550,000 to 850,000 distinct CDR3 sequences, around 35% seen once; the top ten hold 18%. No antigen has been identified for these receptors. The input for sequencing was cultured PBMCs, taken from culture after CMV antigen stimulation. The receptors were sampled from a human donor in good health (CMV status not recorded). Some clones in this sample may be carry-over from other donors' samples.

The chain links TRBV19 to TRBJ1-2, with D possibly being TRBD1 (5 bases). Trimming pared 5 bases from V and 6 bases from J, leaving 13 bases between. Germline CDR1 reads LNHDA; CDR2 reads SQIVND (reference sequence). The length of the CDR3 is 13 residues. CDR3 coding DNA: TGTGCCAGTAGTCCGCAGGTACAGGATGGCTACACCTTC. This codes for CASSPQVQDGYTF.

This chain links TRBV11-2 with TRBJ2-5; no definite D call. The CDR3 is made up of 14 amino acids. From germline, CDR1 is SGHAT and CDR2 FQNNGV. Between the trimmed V and J ends, which lost 3 bases and 1 base, there was a span of 9 bases. The CDR3 is CASSFRAPQETQYF. The DNA of the CDR3 is TGTGCCAGCAGCTTTCGGGCTCCCCAAGAGACCCAGTACTTC.

The chain recombines TRBV7-2 with TRBJ2-5; no reliable D call. Trimming stripped 3 bases from V and 8 bases from J, with 7 bases between. CDR1 is SGHTA and CDR2 is FQGNSA in the germline V gene. The CDR3 is made up of 11 amino acids. The CDR3 sequence: CASSLVITQYF. The CDR3, as DNA: TGTGCCAGCAGCTTGGTTATAACCCAGTACTTC.

There are a few counts of this clonotype. The V call is TRBV20-1, the J call TRBJ2-7; D is perhaps TRBD1 or TRBD2 (5 bases each). V gave up 1 base and J gave up 2 bases, with 15 bases separating them. CDR1 and CDR2 (germline): DFQATT, SNEGSKA (reference sequence). The CDR3 runs 15 residues. In DNA form, the CDR3 reads TGCAGTGCTAGAGTGGGGACGAAGAGCGCCTACGAGCAGTACTTC. Translation gives CSARVGTKSAYEQYF.

V is TRBV7-6 and J is TRBJ2-2; possibly TRBD1 or TRBD2 for D (5 bases each). Looked up from germline, CDR1 is SGHVS and CDR2 is FNYEAQ. The ends were cut back, 5 bases at V and 7 bases at J, with 14 bases in the middle. This CDR3 comprises 14 residues. This CDR3 reads CASSPGAGYGELFF. The CDR3 nucleotides are TGTGCCAGCAGCCCCGGGGCAGGGTACGGGGAGCTGTTTTTT.

The chain employs TRBV3-1 and TRBJ2-1; D not resolved. From germline, CDR1 is LGHDT and CDR2 YNNKEL (reference sequence). The CDR3 covers 16 residues. V lost 0 bases, J lost 1 base, and 10 bases lay in between. The chain's CDR3 is CASSQDGLVSYNEQFF. CDR3 DNA sequence: TGTGCCAGCAGCCAAGATGGGCTAGTGTCCTACAATGAGCAGTTCTTC.

The CDR3 nucleotides read TGTGCCAGCAGTCGACTTAGCGCCTCATCCTACGAGCAGTACTTC. Translation: CASSRLSASSYEQYF. The genes are TRBV6-5 and TRBJ2-7; a possible D gene is TRBD2 (5 bases). From germline, CDR1 is MNHEY and CDR2 SVGAGI. The V end lost 5 bases, the J end lost 1 base, and 15 bases lay between the germline ends. The CDR3 extends over 15 amino acids.

CDR3 in amino acids: CASSLIVGSQPQHF. The CDR3 DNA sequence: TGTGCCAGCAGCTTGATTGTAGGGAGTCAGCCCCAGCATTTT. The chain links TRBV5-5 to TRBJ1-5; D is unresolved. Germline lookup yields CDR1 SGHKS and CDR2 YYEKEE (reference sequence). The CDR3 has 14 amino acids. V was trimmed by 1 base and J by 6 bases, leaving 11 bases between them.

The chain joins TRBV18 to TRBJ2-1, with 8 bases identical to TRBD2. Germline V gene sequence: CDR1 KGHSH, CDR2 LQKENI. V shed 3 bases and J 9 bases; nucleotides not matched to a gene: 10. The CDR3 runs to 15 residues. CDR3 residues: CASSPGTRLTREQFF. The DNA for the CDR3 is TGTGCCAGCTCACCCGGGACTAGGCTAACACGTGAGCAGTTCTTC.

This chain connects TRBV4-1 to TRBJ2-4; tentative D call: TRBD1 (5 bases). Germline-derived CDR1 and CDR2 are MGHRA and YSYEKL. The CDR3 has 15 residues. Between the trimmed V and J ends, which lost 4 bases and 7 bases, there was a span of 17 bases. CDR3 DNA sequence: TGCGCCAGCAGCCCCCAGGGCGGTCCAGGGAACATTCAGTACTTC. It translates to CASSPQGGPGNIQYF.

The DNA for the CDR3 is TGTGCCAGCCACTCCAGCGACGACTCTGGAAACACCATATATTTT. It encodes CASHSSDDSGNTIYF. The chain uses TRBV2 and TRBJ1-3; D gene unclear. There are 15 residues in the CDR3. Germline V lookup: CDR1 SNHLY, CDR2 FYNNEI. The V end lost 8 bases, the J end lost 0 bases, and 14 bases lay between the germline ends.

V and J are TRBV7-2 and TRBJ1-1, with D maybe TRBD1 (6 bases). Trimming pared 4 bases from V and 1 base from J, leaving 13 bases between. This CDR3 contains 15 residues. Looked up from germline, CDR1 is SGHTA and CDR2 is FQGNSA. This chain's CDR3 is CASSSGQGPNTEAFF. In DNA, the CDR3 is TGTGCCAGCAGCTCTGGGCAGGGGCCGAACACTGAAGCTTTCTTT.

The chain carries TRBV5-1 and TRBJ2-1; possibly TRBD1 for D (6 bases). Trimming shortened V by 5 bases and J by 7 bases, and 19 bases separated the two germline ends. Germline V gene sequence: CDR1 SGHRS, CDR2 YFSETQ. This CDR3 region has 15 residues. The CDR3 spells CASSIQGSPNNEQFF. In DNA, the CDR3 is TGCGCCAGCAGTATACAGGGTAGTCCTAATAATGAGCAGTTCTTC.

Only one count was recorded for this clonotype. The chain recombines TRBV20-1 with TRBJ2-1; 7 nucleotides match TRBD2. The CDR3 consists of 15 residues. CDR1 and CDR2 from the germline V gene are DFQATT and SNEGSKA (reference sequence). V lost 5 bases and J lost 0; bases outside the gene matches: 7. The CDR3 loop is CSAPSIAGSYNEQFF. The CDR3 region has the DNA TGCAGTGCTCCCTCAATAGCGGGCTCCTACAATGAGCAGTTCTTC.